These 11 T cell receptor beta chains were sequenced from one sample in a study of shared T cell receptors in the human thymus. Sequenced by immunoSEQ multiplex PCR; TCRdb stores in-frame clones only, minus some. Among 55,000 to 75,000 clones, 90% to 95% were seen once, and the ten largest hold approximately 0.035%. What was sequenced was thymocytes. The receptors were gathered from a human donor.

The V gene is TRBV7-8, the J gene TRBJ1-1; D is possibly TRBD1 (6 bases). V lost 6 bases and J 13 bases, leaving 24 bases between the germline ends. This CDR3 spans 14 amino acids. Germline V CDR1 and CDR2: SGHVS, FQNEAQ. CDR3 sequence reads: CASSQVGRTADVFF. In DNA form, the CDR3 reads TGTGCCAGCAGTCAGGTGGGGAGGACAGCCGATGTTTTCTTT.

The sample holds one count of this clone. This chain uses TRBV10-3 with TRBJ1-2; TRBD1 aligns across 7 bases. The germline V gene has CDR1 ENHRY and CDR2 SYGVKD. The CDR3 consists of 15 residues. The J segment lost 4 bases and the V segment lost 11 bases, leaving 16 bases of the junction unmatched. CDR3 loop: CAADRAGGDPYGYTF. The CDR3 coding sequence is TGTGCCGCCGACAGGGCAGGGGGTGACCCCTATGGCTACACCTTC.

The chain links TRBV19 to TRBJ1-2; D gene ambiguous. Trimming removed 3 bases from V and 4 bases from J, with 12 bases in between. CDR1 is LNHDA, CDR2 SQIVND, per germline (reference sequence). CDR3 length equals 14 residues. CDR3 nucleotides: TGTGCCAGTAGTATTGGGAAGGAGGCCTATGGCTACACCTTC. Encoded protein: CASSIGKEAYGYTF.

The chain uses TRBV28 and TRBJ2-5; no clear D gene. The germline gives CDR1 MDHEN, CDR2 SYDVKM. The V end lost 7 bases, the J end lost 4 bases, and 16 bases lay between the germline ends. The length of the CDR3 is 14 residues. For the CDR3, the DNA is TGTGCCAGCACCCCGGGCCCCCGACGAGAGACCCAGTACTTC. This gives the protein CASTPGPRRETQYF.

CDR3 residues: CASGTKFLQETQYF. Here the CDR3 DNA reads TGTGCCAGCGGGACTAAATTTCTCCAAGAGACCCAGTACTTC. The rearrangement uses TRBV2 and TRBJ2-5, with 7 bases fitting TRBD2. Trimming removed 8 bases from V and 1 base from J; junction bases left unmatched: 7. The CDR3 totals 14 residues. The V gene's germline CDR1 is SNHLY and CDR2 FYNNEI.

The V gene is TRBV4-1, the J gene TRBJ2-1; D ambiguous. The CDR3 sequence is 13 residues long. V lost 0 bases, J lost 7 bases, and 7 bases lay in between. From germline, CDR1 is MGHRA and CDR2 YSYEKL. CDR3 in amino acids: CASSQDPRNEQFF. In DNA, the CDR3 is TGCGCCAGCAGCCAAGATCCTAGAAATGAGCAGTTCTTC.

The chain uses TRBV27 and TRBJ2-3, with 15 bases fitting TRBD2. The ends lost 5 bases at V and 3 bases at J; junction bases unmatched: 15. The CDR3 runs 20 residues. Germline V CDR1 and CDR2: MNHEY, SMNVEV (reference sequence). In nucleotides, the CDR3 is TGTGCCAGCAGTCCACCGGGACTAGCGGGGGGTCTCCTTAGGACAGATACGCAGTATTTT. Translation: CASSPPGLAGGLLRTDTQYF.

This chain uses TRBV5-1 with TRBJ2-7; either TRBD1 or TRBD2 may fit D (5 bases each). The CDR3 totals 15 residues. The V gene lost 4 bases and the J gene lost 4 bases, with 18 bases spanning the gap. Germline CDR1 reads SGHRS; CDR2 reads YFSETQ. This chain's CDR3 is CASSKGRIFIYEQYF. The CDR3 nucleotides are TGCGCCAGCAGCAAGGGACGGATATTTATTTACGAGCAGTACTTC.

CDR3 DNA sequence: TGCGCCAGCAGCCCTGGATTAAGCACTGAAGCTTTCTTT. Protein sequence: CASSPGLSTEAFF. The chain uses TRBV4-1 and TRBJ1-1, with no clear D. CDR1 and CDR2 (germline): MGHRA, YSYEKL. This CDR3 is built from 13 residues. Trimming shortened V by 4 bases and J by 4 bases, and 10 bases separated the two germline ends.

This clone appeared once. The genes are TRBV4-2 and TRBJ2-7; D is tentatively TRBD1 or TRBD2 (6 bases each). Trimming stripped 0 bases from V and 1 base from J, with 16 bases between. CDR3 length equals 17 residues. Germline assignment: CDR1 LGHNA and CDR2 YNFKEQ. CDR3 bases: TGTGCCAGCAGCCAAGAAGGGGGGTGTAAAGGGTCCTACGAGCAGTACTTC. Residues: CASSQEGGCKGSYEQYF.

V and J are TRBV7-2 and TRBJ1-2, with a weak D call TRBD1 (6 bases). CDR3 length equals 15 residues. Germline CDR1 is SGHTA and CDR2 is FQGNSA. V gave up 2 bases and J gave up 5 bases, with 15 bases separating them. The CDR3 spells CASSLTGGPGYGYTF. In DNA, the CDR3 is TGTGCCAGCAGCTTAACGGGGGGCCCCGGGTATGGCTACACCTTC.